These T cell receptor beta chains were read from a single sample in a study of a mutant IDH1 vaccine in newly diagnosed glioma. TCRdb's copy holds only in-frame clones and misses some; the assay was immunoSEQ multiplex PCR. The sample consists of tens of thousands of clones, about 80% of them appearing once. These receptors lack a known antigen. The sequenced sample was PBMCs, obtained from a glioma patient whose treatment included an IDH1 peptide vaccine. These receptors originate from a man aged 30 to 45 with glioma. CDR3s include the opening cysteine and the closing phenylalanine or tryptophan. The D gene is left open where the match is weak. The listing skips clone size in some rows; elsewhere it reads once, few, many or a size class.

TRBV7-9	-	-	TRBJ2-7	CASSLNAVSGLGDEQYF	TGTGCCAGCAGCTTAAACGCGGTCTCGGGGTTGGGCGACGAGCAGTACTTC
TRBV27	-	-	TRBJ2-7	CASSFGDGGHYEQYF	TGTGCCAGCAGTTTTGGGGACGGTGGACACTACGAGCAGTACTTC
TRBV9	TRBD2	-	TRBJ2-3	CASGASGRVPDTQYF	TGTGCCAGCGGGGCCAGCGGGAGGGTCCCAGATACGCAGTATTTT
TRBV15	-	-	TRBJ1-3	CATSRDWRGGSFSGNTIYF	TGTGCCACCAGCAGAGATTGGCGGGGGGGCAGCTTCTCTGGAAACACCATATATTTT
TRBV9	-	-	TRBJ1-1	CASSLNPIMNTEAFF	TGTGCCAGCAGTTTAAATCCGATAATGAACACTGAAGCTTTCTTT
TRBV7-2	-	-	TRBJ1-2	CASSLAEAGHGYTF	TGTGCCAGCAGCTTAGCCGAGGCAGGGCATGGCTACACCTTC
TRBV7-2	-	-	TRBJ2-3	CASSLEGTDTQYF	TGTGCCAGCAGCCTCGAGGGGACAGATACGCAGTATTTT
TRBV5-4	TRBD1	-	TRBJ2-2	CASSLDRGNTGELFF	TGTGCCAGCAGCTTGGACAGGGGGAACACCGGGGAGCTGTTTTTT
TRBV29-1	-	-	TRBJ1-6	CSVRESSYNSPLHF	TGCAGCGTAAGGGAGAGCTCCTATAATTCACCCCTCCACTTT
TRBV25-1	-	-	TRBJ1-2	CASSRGTSYGYTF	TGTGCCAGCAGCCGGGGGACGAGTTATGGCTACACCTTC
TRBV28	-	-	TRBJ1-1	CASSLYLQLNTEAFF	TGTGCCAGCAGTTTATACCTACAGCTGAACACTGAAGCTTTCTTT
TRBV30	-	-	TRBJ2-1	CAWSSTPGAGLWFF	TGTGCCTGGAGTTCAACCCCGGGGGCTGGTTTGTGGTTCTTC
TRBV7-9	TRBD1	-	TRBJ1-5	CASSPRDRIQSSNQPQHF	TGTGCCAGCAGCCCCCGGGACAGGATACAATCTAGCAATCAGCCCCAGCATTTT
TRBV10-1	-	-	TRBJ2-7	CASSGQSYEQYF	TGCGCCAGCAGTGGACAGTCCTACGAGCAGTACTTC
TRBV18	TRBD1	-	TRBJ1-4	CASSGTGQGEKLFF	TGTGCCAGCTCGGGGACAGGGCAGGGTGAAAAACTGTTTTTT
TRBV6-5	TRBD1	-	TRBJ1-2	CASSPRGTDYGYTF	TGTGCCAGCAGTCCCAGGGGGACTGACTATGGCTACACCTTC
TRBV29-1	-	-	TRBJ1-2	CSVEGFQGNYGYTF	TGCAGCGTTGAAGGGTTCCAGGGAAACTATGGCTACACCTTC
TRBV30	TRBD1	-	TRBJ2-6	CAWEGAALSGANVLTF	TGTGCCTGGGAGGGGGCTGCTCTCTCTGGGGCCAACGTCCTGACTTTC
TRBV7-2	-	-	TRBJ2-5	CASSLRWGETQYF	TGTGCCAGCAGCTTACGGTGGGGGGAGACCCAGTACTTC
TRBV5-6	TRBD1	-	TRBJ1-1	CASSLWWKGAVDTEAFF	TGTGCCAGCAGCTTGTGGTGGAAGGGGGCAGTGGACACTGAAGCTTTCTTT
TRBV11-2	-	-	TRBJ1-1	CASSLRGVGEAFF	TGTGCCAGCAGCTTACGGGGGGTCGGTGAAGCTTTCTTT
TRBV6-1	-	-	TRBJ1-3	CASSEAGGSGNTIYF	TGTGCCAGCAGTGAAGCGGGGGGCTCTGGAAACACCATATATTTT
TRBV5-6	-	once	TRBJ2-7	CASSLAWDYEQYF	TGTGCCAGCAGCTTGGCGTGGGACTACGAGCAGTACTTC
TRBV6-6	-	-	TRBJ2-7	CASSYSPGGSYEQYF	TGTGCCAGCAGTTACTCACCTGGGGGTAGCTACGAGCAGTACTTC
TRBV2	-	-	TRBJ2-7	CASRRDIISYEQYF	TGTGCCAGTCGTCGGGACATTATCTCCTACGAGCAGTACTTC
TRBV7-2	-	-	TRBJ2-7	CASSLRLPGNYEQYF	TGTGCCAGCAGCCTACGATTACCCGGGAACTACGAGCAGTACTTC
TRBV2	-	-	TRBJ2-5	CASSELVREQETQYF	TGTGCCAGCAGTGAACTAGTGCGGGAACAAGAGACCCAGTACTTC
TRBV6-6	-	-	TRBJ1-6	CASSYAGIRSPLHF	TGTGCCAGCAGTTACGCGGGTATTCGGTCACCCCTCCACTTT
TRBV5-1	TRBD2	medium-sized	TRBJ2-1	CASSLLPSGSYNEQFF	TGCGCCAGCAGCTTGCTCCCCAGCGGGAGTTACAATGAGCAGTTCTTC
TRBV15	TRBD1	-	TRBJ1-1	CATSRARGGTEAFF	TGTGCCACCAGCAGAGCCAGGGGGGGCACTGAAGCTTTCTTT
TRBV7-9	TRBD1	-	TRBJ2-7	CASSSPRDRGPTYEQYF	TGTGCCAGCAGCTCCCCGAGGGACAGGGGACCAACCTACGAGCAGTACTTC
TRBV7-2	TRBD1	once	TRBJ1-1	CASSLARGGTEAFF	TGTGCCAGCAGCTTAGCCAGGGGGGGCACTGAAGCTTTCTTT
TRBV19	-	-	TRBJ2-3	CASTRADTQYF	TGTGCCAGTACCAGAGCAGATACGCAGTATTTT
TRBV13	-	once	TRBJ2-7	CASSQSHRADEQYF	TGTGCCAGCAGCCAGAGTCACAGGGCAGACGAGCAGTACTTC
TRBV19	-	once	TRBJ2-7	CASSIGGAFYEQYF	TGTGCCAGTAGTATTGGGGGTGCATTCTACGAGCAGTACTTC
TRBV29-1	-	-	TRBJ2-7	CSVLVSSYEQYF	TGCAGCGTCCTGGTATCCTCCTACGAGCAGTACTTC
TRBV10-3	-	once	TRBJ2-2	CAISESKRGSYTGELFF	TGTGCCATCAGTGAGTCGAAGAGGGGGAGCTACACCGGGGAGCTGTTTTTT
TRBV5-8	-	-	TRBJ1-2	CASNDQYGYTF	TGTGCCAGCAACGATCAGTATGGCTACACCTTC
TRBV7-9	-	-	TRBJ2-2	CASSLALTTGELFF	TGTGCCAGCAGCTTAGCGTTGACTACCGGGGAGCTGTTTTTT
TRBV23-1	-	-	TRBJ1-5	CASSRGLNQPQHF	TGCGCCAGCAGTCGGGGGCTGAATCAGCCCCAGCATTTT
TRBV19	-	-	TRBJ1-5	CASRGGASRGPQHF	TGTGCCAGTAGGGGTGGGGCCTCTCGAGGTCCCCAGCATTTT
TRBV5-6	-	-	TRBJ2-1	CASSYSTVDEQFF	TGTGCCAGCAGCTATAGCACAGTCGATGAGCAGTTCTTC
TRBV5-6	-	-	TRBJ2-2	CASSLLGTGELFF	TGTGCCAGCAGCTTGCTGGGCACCGGGGAGCTGTTTTTT
TRBV14	TRBD1	-	TRBJ1-2	CASSQFPGGAYGYTF	TGTGCCAGCAGCCAATTCCCAGGGGGCGCTTATGGCTACACCTTC
TRBV2	-	once	TRBJ1-2	CASSVFQEGFGYTF	TGTGCCAGCAGTGTCTTTCAGGAGGGGTTTGGCTACACCTTC
TRBV30	-	-	TRBJ1-1	CAWRAGGNTEAFF	TGTGCCTGGAGGGCCGGGGGAAACACTGAAGCTTTCTTT
TRBV7-3	-	-	TRBJ2-2	CASSLTGPNTGELFF	TGTGCCAGCAGCTTAACGGGGCCGAACACCGGGGAGCTGTTTTTT
TRBV9	-	-	TRBJ2-7	CASSVGGTDYEQYF	TGTGCCAGCAGCGTAGGCGGAACCGACTACGAGCAGTACTTC
TRBV5-1	-	-	TRBJ2-3	CASSQPTVDTQYF	TGCGCCAGCAGTCAGCCGACCGTAGATACGCAGTATTTT
TRBV4-3	-	few	TRBJ2-7	CASSQDSTPWGEQYF	TGCGCCAGCAGCCAAGATAGTACACCTTGGGGCGAGCAGTACTTC
TRBV7-8	TRBD2	-	TRBJ2-2	CASSGGTSGGTGGELFF	TGTGCCAGCAGCGGAGGGACTAGCGGGGGGACCGGCGGGGAGCTGTTTTTT
TRBV7-9	TRBD1	-	TRBJ1-2	CASIPGQSYGYTF	TGTGCCAGCATACCGGGACAGAGCTATGGCTACACCTTC